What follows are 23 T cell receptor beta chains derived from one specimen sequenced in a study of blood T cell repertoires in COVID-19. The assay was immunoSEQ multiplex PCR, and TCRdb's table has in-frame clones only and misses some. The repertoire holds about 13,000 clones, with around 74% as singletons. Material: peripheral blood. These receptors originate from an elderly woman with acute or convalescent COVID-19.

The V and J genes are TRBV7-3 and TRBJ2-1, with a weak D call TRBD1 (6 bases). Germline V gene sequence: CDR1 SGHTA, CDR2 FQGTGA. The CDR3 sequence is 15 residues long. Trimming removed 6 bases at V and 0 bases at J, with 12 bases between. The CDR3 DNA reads TGTGCCAGCAGACGTACAGGGAGCTCCTACAATGAGCAGTTCTTC. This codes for CASRRTGSSYNEQFF.

The CDR3 here is CASSLLLAGGTGELFF. In nucleotides, the CDR3 is TGTGCCAGCAGTCTCCTCCTAGCGGGCGGTACCGGGGAGCTGTTTTTT. The V and J genes are TRBV27 and TRBJ2-2, with 8 bases fitting TRBD2. CDR3 size: 16 residues. The J segment lost 5 bases and the V segment lost 5 bases, leaving 10 bases of the junction unmatched. Germline CDR1 and CDR2: MNHEY and SMNVEV (reference sequence).

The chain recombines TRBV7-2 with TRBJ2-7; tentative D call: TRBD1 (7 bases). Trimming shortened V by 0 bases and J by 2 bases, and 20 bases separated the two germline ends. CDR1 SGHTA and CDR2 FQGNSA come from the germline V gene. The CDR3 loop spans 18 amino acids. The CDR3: CASSLAPSTGWRAYEQYF. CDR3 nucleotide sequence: TGTGCCAGCAGCTTAGCTCCATCGACAGGGTGGAGGGCCTACGAGCAGTACTTC.

The CDR3 DNA reads TGTGCCAGCAGCTTGGCGGTCCACCCCCCCGGGGAGCTGTTTTTT. Its protein product is CASSLAVHPPGELFF. The rearrangement uses TRBV5-4 and TRBJ2-2; D is unclear. Germline V CDR1 and CDR2: SGHNT, YYREEE (reference sequence). This CDR3 is built from 15 residues. V was shortened by 0 bases and J by 6 bases, with 12 bases between the two germline ends.

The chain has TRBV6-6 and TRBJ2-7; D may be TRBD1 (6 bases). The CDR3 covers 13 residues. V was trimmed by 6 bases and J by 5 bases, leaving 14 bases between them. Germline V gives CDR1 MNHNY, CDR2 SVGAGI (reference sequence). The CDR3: CASSPAGDHEQYF. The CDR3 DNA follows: TGTGCCAGCAGCCCGGCAGGGGATCACGAGCAGTACTTC.

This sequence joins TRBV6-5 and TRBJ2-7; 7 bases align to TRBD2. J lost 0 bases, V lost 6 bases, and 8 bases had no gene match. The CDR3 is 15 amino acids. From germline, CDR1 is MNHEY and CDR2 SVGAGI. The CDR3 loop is CASSVGGSSSYEQYF. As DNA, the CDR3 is TGTGCCAGCAGCGTCGGGGGGTCTTCCTCCTACGAGCAGTACTTC.

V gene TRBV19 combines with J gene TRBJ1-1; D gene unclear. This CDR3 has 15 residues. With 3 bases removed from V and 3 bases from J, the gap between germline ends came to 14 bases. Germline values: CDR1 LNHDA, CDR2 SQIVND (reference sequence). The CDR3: CASSIRSLGYTEAFF. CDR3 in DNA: TGTGCCAGTAGTATTCGTTCGCTGGGCTACACTGAAGCTTTCTTT.

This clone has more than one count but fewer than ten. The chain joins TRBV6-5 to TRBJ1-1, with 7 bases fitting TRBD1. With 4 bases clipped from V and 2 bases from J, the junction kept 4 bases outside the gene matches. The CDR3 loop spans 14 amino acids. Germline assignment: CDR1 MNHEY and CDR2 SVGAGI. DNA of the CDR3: TGTGCCAGCAGTTGGACAGGAGAAAACACTGAAGCTTTCTTT. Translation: CASSWTGENTEAFF.

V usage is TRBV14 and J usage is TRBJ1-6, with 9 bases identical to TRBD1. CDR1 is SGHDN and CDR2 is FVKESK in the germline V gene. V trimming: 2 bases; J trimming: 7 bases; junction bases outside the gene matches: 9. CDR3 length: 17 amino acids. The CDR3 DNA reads TGTGCCAGCAGCCAACTCCGGACAGGGGTGTTGAATTCACCCCTCCACTTT. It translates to CASSQLRTGVLNSPLHF.

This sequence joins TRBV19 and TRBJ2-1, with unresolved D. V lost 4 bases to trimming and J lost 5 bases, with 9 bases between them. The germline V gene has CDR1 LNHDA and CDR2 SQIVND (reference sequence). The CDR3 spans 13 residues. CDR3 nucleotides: TGTGCCAGTAGTAGAGCTGAGGACAATGAGCAGTTCTTC. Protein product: CASSRAEDNEQFF.

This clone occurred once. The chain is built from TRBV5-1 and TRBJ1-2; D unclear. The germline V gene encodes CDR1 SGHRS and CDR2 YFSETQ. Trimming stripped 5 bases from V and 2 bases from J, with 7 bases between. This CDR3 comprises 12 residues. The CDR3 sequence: CASRPGNYGYTF. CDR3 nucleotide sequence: TGCGCCAGCAGGCCGGGAAACTATGGCTACACCTTC.

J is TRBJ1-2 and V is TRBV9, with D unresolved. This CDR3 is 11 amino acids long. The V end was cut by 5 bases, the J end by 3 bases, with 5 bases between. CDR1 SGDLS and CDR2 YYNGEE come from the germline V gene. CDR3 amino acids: CASSTDYGYTF. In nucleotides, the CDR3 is TGTGCCAGCAGTACAGACTATGGCTACACCTTC.

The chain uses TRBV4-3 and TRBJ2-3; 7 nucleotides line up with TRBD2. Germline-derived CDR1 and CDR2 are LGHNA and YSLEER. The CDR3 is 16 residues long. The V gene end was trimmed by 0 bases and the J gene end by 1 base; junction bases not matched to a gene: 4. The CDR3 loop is CASSQDASGGTDTQYF. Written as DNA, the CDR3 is TGCGCCAGCAGCCAAGATGCCAGCGGGGGCACAGATACGCAGTATTTT.

The CDR3 coding sequence is TGTGCCAGCAGCTTAGGTGGGACAGGCAGTAGCACAGATACGCAGTATTTT. Translating it yields CASSLGGTGSSTDTQYF. This rearrangement joins TRBV11-2 to TRBJ2-3, with 8 bases matching TRBD1. The CDR3 is made up of 17 amino acids. Germline assignment: CDR1 SGHAT and CDR2 FQNNGV. Trimming removed 1 base from V and 0 bases from J; junction bases left unmatched: 6.

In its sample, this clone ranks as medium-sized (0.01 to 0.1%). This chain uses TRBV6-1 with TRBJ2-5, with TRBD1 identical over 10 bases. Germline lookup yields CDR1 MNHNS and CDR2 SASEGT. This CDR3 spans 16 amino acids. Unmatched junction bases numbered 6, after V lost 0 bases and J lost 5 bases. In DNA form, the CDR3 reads TGTGCCAGCAGTGAAGCGGGGGGACAGGGGAGTGAGACCCAGTACTTC. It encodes CASSEAGGQGSETQYF.

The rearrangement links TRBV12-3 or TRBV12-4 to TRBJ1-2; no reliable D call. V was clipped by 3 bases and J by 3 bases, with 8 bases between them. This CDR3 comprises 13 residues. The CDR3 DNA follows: TGTGCCAGCAGTTTTGACGGGGACTATGGCTACACCTTC. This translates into CASSFDGDYGYTF.

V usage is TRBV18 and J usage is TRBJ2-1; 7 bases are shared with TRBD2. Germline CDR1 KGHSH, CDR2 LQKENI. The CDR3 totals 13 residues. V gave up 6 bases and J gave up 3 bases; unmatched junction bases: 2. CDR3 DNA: TGTGCCAGCTCTCTAGCGGTCTACAATGAGCAGTTCTTC. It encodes CASSLAVYNEQFF. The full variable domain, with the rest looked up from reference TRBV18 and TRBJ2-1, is NAGVMQNPRHLVRRRGQEARLRCSPMKGHSHVYWYRQLPEEGLKFMVYLQKENIIDESGMPKERFSAEFPKEGPSILRIQQVVRGDSAAYFCASSLAVYNEQFFGPGTRLTVL.

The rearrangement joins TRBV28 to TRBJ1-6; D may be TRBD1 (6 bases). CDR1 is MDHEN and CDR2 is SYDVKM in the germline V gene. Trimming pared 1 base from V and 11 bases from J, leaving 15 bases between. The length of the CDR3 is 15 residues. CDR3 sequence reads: CASSLLYRGNPPLHF. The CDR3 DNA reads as TGTGCCAGCAGTTTATTGTATAGGGGGAATCCACCCCTCCACTTT.

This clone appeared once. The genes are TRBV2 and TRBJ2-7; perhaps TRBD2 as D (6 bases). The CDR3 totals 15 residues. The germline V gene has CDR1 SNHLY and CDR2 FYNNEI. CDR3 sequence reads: CATAGGVGPDYEQYF. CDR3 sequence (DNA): TGTGCAACCGCGGGCGGGGTAGGCCCCGACTACGAGCAGTACTTC.

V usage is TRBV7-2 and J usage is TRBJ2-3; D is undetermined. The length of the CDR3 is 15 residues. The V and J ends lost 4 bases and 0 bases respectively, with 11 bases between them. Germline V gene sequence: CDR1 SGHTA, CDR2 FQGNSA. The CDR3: CASSSALVSTDTQYF. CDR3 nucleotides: TGTGCCAGCAGCTCCGCGCTGGTTAGCACAGATACGCAGTATTTT.

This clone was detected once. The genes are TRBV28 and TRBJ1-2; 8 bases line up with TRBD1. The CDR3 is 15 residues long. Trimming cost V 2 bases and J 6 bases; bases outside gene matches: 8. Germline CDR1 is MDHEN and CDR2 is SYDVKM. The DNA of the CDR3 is TGTGCCAGCAGTTTAGTCCTGGGACAGGTGCATGGCTACACCTTC. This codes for CASSLVLGQVHGYTF.

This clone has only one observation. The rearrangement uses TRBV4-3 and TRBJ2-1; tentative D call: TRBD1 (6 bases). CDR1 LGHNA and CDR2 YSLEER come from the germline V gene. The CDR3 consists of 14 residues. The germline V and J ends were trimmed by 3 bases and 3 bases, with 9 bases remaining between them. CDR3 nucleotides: TGCGCCAGCAGCCAGCAGGACAGCTACAATGAGCAGTTCTTC. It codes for CASSQQDSYNEQFF.

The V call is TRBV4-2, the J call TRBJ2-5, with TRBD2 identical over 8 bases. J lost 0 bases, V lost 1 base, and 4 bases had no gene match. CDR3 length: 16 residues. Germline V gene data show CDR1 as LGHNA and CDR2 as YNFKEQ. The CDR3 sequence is CASSQGPGGNQETQYF. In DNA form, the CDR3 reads TGTGCCAGCAGCCAAGGCCCGGGAGGGAACCAAGAGACCCAGTACTTC.